This is a list of T cell receptor beta chains from one sample in a study of cytomegalovirus exposure and HLA in healthy donors. Clones were read by immunoSEQ multiplex PCR, and TCRdb kept only the in-frame ones, dropping some. This table lists approximately 110,000 clones. Source material: PBMCs. The receptors here all came from a man between 40 and 49 years old in good health and CMV-seronegative. The CDR3 runs from the conserved cysteine through the conserved F or W. The D gene is left open where the match is weak.

TRBJ2-5 TRBD2 TRBV6-1 CASSEVASGRGEETQYF TGTGCCAGCAGTGAAGTCGCTAGCGGGAGAGGGGAAGAGACCCAGTACTTC
TRBJ2-2 TRBD2 TRBV5-1 CASSGPGGPDTGELFF TGCGCCAGCAGTGGCCCGGGAGGGCCCGACACCGGGGAGCTGTTTTTT
TRBJ1-3 - TRBV6-5 CASRTGVSGNTIYF TGTGCCAGCAGGACAGGCGTCTCGGGAAACACCATATATTTT
TRBJ2-4 - TRBV10-3 CAISESTGLTNIQYF TGTGCCATCAGTGAGTCGACGGGACTCACAAACATTCAGTACTTC
TRBJ2-6 - TRBV19 CASSIVQLTGANVLTF TGTGCCAGTAGTATCGTACAGCTCACTGGGGCCAACGTCCTGACTTTC
TRBJ2-2 TRBD2 TRBV15 CATSSGLAGVSGELFF TGTGCCACCAGCAGCGGACTAGCGGGAGTTTCCGGGGAGCTGTTTTTT
TRBJ1-4 - TRBV5-1 CASSLEGANEKLFF TGCGCCAGCAGCTTGGAAGGGGCTAATGAAAAACTGTTTTTT
TRBJ2-5 - TRBV21-1 CASSSWTGEKVGETQYF TGTGCCAGCAGCTCCTGGACAGGGGAAAAGGTAGGAGAGACCCAGTACTTC
TRBJ2-2 - TRBV5-4 CASSVPAGELFF TGTGCCAGCAGCGTCCCCGCCGGGGAGCTGTTTTTT
TRBJ2-4 - TRBV6-4 CASSDRARGVGNIQYF TGTGCCAGCAGTGACCGGGCTCGGGGAGTGGGAAACATTCAGTACTTC
TRBJ2-7 TRBD1 TRBV5-1 CASRPGTDYEQYF TGCGCCAGCAGACCCGGGACAGATTACGAGCAGTACTTC
TRBJ2-7 - TRBV7-2 CASSSLKTYEQYF TGTGCCAGCAGCTCCCTTAAAACCTACGAGCAGTACTTC
TRBJ2-3 - TRBV4-3 CASSQDFASGTDTQYF TGCGCCAGCAGCCAAGATTTTGCTAGCGGCACAGATACGCAGTATTTT
TRBJ2-1 TRBD2 TRBV11-3 CASSLDASGSYNEQFF TGTGCCAGCAGCTTAGATGCTAGCGGCTCCTACAATGAGCAGTTCTTC
TRBJ2-5 - TRBV6-6 CASSRGEGGAQYF TGTGCCAGCAGCCGCGGGGAGGGGGGAGCCCAGTACTTC
TRBJ1-5 - TRBV27 CASSLYTGSNQPQHF TGTGCCAGCAGTTTATATACAGGGAGCAATCAGCCCCAGCATTTT
TRBJ1-1 - TRBV5-1 CASRQGWVNTEAFF TGCGCCAGCAGGCAGGGGTGGGTCAACACTGAAGCTTTCTTT
TRBJ2-3 TRBD2 TRBV9 CASSVEMGGLARDTQYF TGTGCCAGCAGCGTAGAGATGGGGGGACTAGCCCGAGATACGCAGTATTTT
TRBJ2-7 - TRBV9 CASSVASSIYEQYF TGTGCCAGCAGCGTAGCTTCGAGCATCTACGAGCAGTACTTC
TRBJ2-1 TRBD2 TRBV2 CASSDWGLAGDNEQFF TGTGCCAGCAGTGATTGGGGACTAGCGGGAGACAATGAGCAGTTCTTC
TRBJ2-1 TRBD2 TRBV13 CASSTWTSGSSYNEQFF TGTGCCAGCAGCACCTGGACTAGCGGGAGCTCCTACAATGAGCAGTTCTTC
TRBJ2-5 TRBD2 TRBV15 CATSRDLSGGAETQYF TGTGCCACCAGCAGAGATCTTAGCGGGGGGGCAGAGACCCAGTACTTC
TRBJ2-2 TRBD2 TRBV7-9 CASSPPRTSGSYTGELFF TGTGCCAGCAGCCCTCCCCGGACTAGCGGGAGTTACACCGGGGAGCTGTTTTTT